Listed here is a single T cell receptor beta chain. The sample originates from a study of shared clonotypes between healthy human individuals. Deletions cut 3 bases from V and 4 bases from J, with 12 bases between. The CDR3 contains 14 residues. Germline V gene lookup returns CDR1 SNHLY and CDR2 FYNNEI. Some clones are missing from TCRdb's copy, which holds only in-frame ones; the method was immunoSEQ multiplex PCR. This sample has over a million clones; around 76% occur once, and the top ten carry less than 1.5%. The source of this sequence is a man younger than 35 in good health. Sequenced input: memory CD4+ T cells sorted from blood. Subset defined: CD45RA-negative fraction. The V call is TRBV2, the J call TRBJ2-5; TRBD1 or TRBD2 may be the D gene (6 bases each). In DNA form, the CDR3 reads TGTGCCAGCAGTGAGGGGGGCCCAGCAGAGACCCAGTACTTC. Translation gives CASSEGGPAETQYF.